Presented here are 17 T cell receptor beta chains from one specimen sequenced in a study of cytomegalovirus exposure and HLA in healthy donors. PCR employed 60 Vbeta and 13 Jbeta primers. Assay: immunoSEQ multiplex PCR; the TCRdb copy retains only in-frame clones and omits some. The sample has 100,000 to 150,000 clones; roughly 80% are singletons. The specimen was PBMCs. These receptor sequences come from a female donor in good health and CMV-seropositive.

The CDR3 DNA sequence: TGTGCCAGCAGTTACGCAGGGAACCAGCCCCAGCATTTT. It codes for CASSYAGNQPQHF. V is TRBV6-5 and J is TRBJ1-5, with D tentatively TRBD1 (5 bases). This CDR3 is 13 amino acids long. Trimming pared 2 bases from V and 7 bases from J, leaving 9 bases between. Per germline, CDR1 MNHEY and CDR2 SVGAGI.

The chain recombines TRBV5-4 with TRBJ1-6; weak D call: TRBD1 (6 bases). V lost 3 bases and J lost 6, with 13 bases in between. Germline CDR1 and CDR2: SGHNT and YYREEE (reference sequence). The CDR3 has 15 amino acids. CDR3 sequence: CASSSPTGTNSPLHF. DNA of the CDR3: TGTGCCAGCAGCTCCCCGACAGGAACTAATTCACCCCTCCACTTT.

J is TRBJ2-2 and V is TRBV7-8, with a weak D call TRBD1 (5 bases). V gave up 5 bases and J gave up 2 bases, with 15 bases separating them. The CDR3 is 16 amino acids. The germline CDR1 and CDR2 sequences are SGHVS and FQNEAQ. CDR3 region: CASSPWGRANTGELFF. DNA of the CDR3: TGTGCCAGCAGCCCTTGGGGCAGGGCAAACACCGGGGAGCTGTTTTTT.

This sequence joins TRBV5-1 and TRBJ2-2; D ambiguous. Trimming shortened V by 0 bases and J by 1 base, and 4 bases separated the two germline ends. This CDR3 has 14 residues. Germline loops: CDR1 SGHRS, CDR2 YFSETQ. The CDR3 reads CASSLGQNTGELFF. DNA of the CDR3: TGCGCCAGCAGCTTGGGACAGAACACCGGGGAGCTGTTTTTT.

The rearrangement joins TRBV6-5 to TRBJ2-6; D is perhaps TRBD2 (6 bases). Germline loops: CDR1 MNHEY, CDR2 SVGAGI. Trimming took off 5 bases at V and 0 bases at J, with 8 bases between the two ends. The CDR3 totals 15 residues. The CDR3 here is CASSRGFSGANVLTF. DNA of the CDR3: TGTGCCAGCAGTCGGGGGTTCTCTGGGGCCAACGTCCTGACTTTC.

J is TRBJ2-1 and V is TRBV5-6; weak D call: TRBD2 (7 bases). The CDR3 spans 15 residues. Deletions cut 0 bases from V and 5 bases from J, with 12 bases between. Germline lookup yields CDR1 SGHDT and CDR2 YYEEEE. CDR3: CASSLVGGADNEQFF. CDR3 coding DNA: TGTGCCAGCAGCTTGGTTGGGGGGGCCGACAATGAGCAGTTCTTC.

The chain combines TRBV5-1 with TRBJ1-1; TRBD1 might be the D (5 bases). The CDR3 runs 14 residues. The V end was cut by 4 bases, the J end by 2 bases, with 12 bases between. Germline V gives CDR1 SGHRS, CDR2 YFSETQ. CDR3 sequence: CASSLQVRNTEAFF. The CDR3 DNA sequence: TGCGCCAGCAGCCTACAGGTTCGAAACACTGAAGCTTTCTTT.

This CDR3 is CASSITGPTEAFF. CDR3 DNA sequence: TGTGCCAGTAGTATAACAGGGCCCACTGAAGCTTTCTTT. The chain combines TRBV19 with TRBJ1-1; perhaps TRBD1 as D (6 bases). Germline V gene data show CDR1 as LNHDA and CDR2 as SQIVND (reference sequence). V was pared by 2 bases and J by 4 bases, with 8 bases between. The length of the CDR3 is 13 residues.

V gene TRBV5-4 combines with J gene TRBJ2-7; D may be TRBD1 (5 bases). The CDR3 is made up of 14 amino acids. V was trimmed by 4 bases and J by 3 bases, leaving 14 bases between them. The germline V gene has CDR1 SGHNT and CDR2 YYREEE (reference sequence). CDR3 sequence (DNA): TGTGCCAGCAGCGCCGCAGGGCGGCTCTACGAGCAGTACTTC. It specifies CASSAAGRLYEQYF.

The V gene is TRBV5-5, the J gene TRBJ2-1; 13 bases map to TRBD2. The CDR3 is 15 residues long. V gave up 1 base and J gave up 7 bases; unmatched junction bases: 2. Germline values: CDR1 SGHKS, CDR2 YYEKEE (reference sequence). The CDR3 reads CASSLTSGGGNEQFF. The CDR3 DNA reads TGTGCCAGCAGCTTGACTAGCGGGGGGGGGAATGAGCAGTTCTTC.

The chain has TRBV19 and TRBJ2-6, with D maybe TRBD1 (5 bases). CDR3 length equals 15 residues. CDR1 is LNHDA, CDR2 SQIVND, per germline (reference sequence). Trimming cost V 6 bases and J 0 bases, with 9 bases left between them. The CDR3 is CASSFQGSGANVLTF. The CDR3 DNA sequence: TGTGCCAGTAGCTTCCAGGGCTCTGGGGCCAACGTCCTGACTTTC.

Here the CDR3 DNA reads TGTGCCAGCAGCTTAGACCAGGGATGGGATGGCTACACCTTC. It codes for CASSLDQGWDGYTF. The gene calls are TRBV7-9 and TRBJ1-2; perhaps TRBD1 as D (5 bases). Germline CDR1 and CDR2: SEHNR and FQNEAQ (reference sequence). Trimming removed 1 base at V and 6 bases at J, with 12 bases between. The CDR3 consists of 14 residues. The whole variable domain, filled in from reference TRBV7-9 and TRBJ1-2, reads DTGVSQNPRHKITKRGQNVTFRCDPISEHNRLYWYRQTLGQGPEFLTYFQNEAQLEKSRLLSDRFSAERPKGSFSTLEIQRTEQGDSAMYLCASSLDQGWDGYTFGSGTRLTVV.

The J gene is TRBJ2-7, the V gene TRBV25-1; D unclear. This CDR3 is 14 amino acids long. V dropped 4 bases and J dropped 2 bases, with 12 bases sitting between them. Germline-derived CDR1 and CDR2 are MGHDK and SYGVNS. The CDR3 sequence: CASSGSDPPYEQYF. CDR3 nucleotide sequence: TGTGCCAGCAGTGGATCAGATCCCCCCTACGAGCAGTACTTC.

This clone was counted only a few times. The chain recombines TRBV7-6 with TRBJ1-1, with no clear D. V lost 2 bases and J 3 bases, leaving 7 bases between the germline ends. CDR1 SGHVS and CDR2 FNYEAQ come from the germline V gene. CDR3 length: 13 residues. CDR3 sequence (DNA): TGTGCCAGCAGCTTATCGAGGCACACTGAAGCTTTCTTT. Amino acid sequence: CASSLSRHTEAFF.

V gene TRBV29-1 combines with J gene TRBJ1-4, with D possibly matching TRBD1 (6 bases). V lost 3 bases and J lost 7, with 15 bases in between. The CDR3 spans 14 residues. Germline V gene sequence: CDR1 SQVTM, CDR2 ANQGSEA. The CDR3 spells CSVDRGGLGEKLFF. The CDR3 DNA sequence: TGCAGCGTTGATCGCGGGGGGCTGGGTGAAAAACTGTTTTTT.

The rearrangement uses TRBV7-9 and TRBJ1-5; TRBD1 matches at 9 bases. Germline assignment: CDR1 SEHNR and CDR2 FQNEAQ (reference sequence). V was pared by 5 bases and J by 6 bases, with 5 bases of the junction left unmatched. The CDR3 extends over 14 amino acids. In nucleotides, the CDR3 is TGTGCCAGCAGCGAAGGGACAGGGATTCAGCCCCAGCATTTT. Encoded protein: CASSEGTGIQPQHF.

The rearrangement joins TRBV5-4 to TRBJ2-2; D might be TRBD2 (7 bases). The CDR3 has 15 amino acids. Per germline, CDR1 SGHNT and CDR2 YYREEE (reference sequence). V was trimmed by 4 bases and J by 0 bases, leaving 10 bases between them. DNA of the CDR3: TGTGCCAGCAGCAGGGGGGGGCCGAACACCGGGGAGCTGTTTTTT. Translating gives CASSRGGPNTGELFF.